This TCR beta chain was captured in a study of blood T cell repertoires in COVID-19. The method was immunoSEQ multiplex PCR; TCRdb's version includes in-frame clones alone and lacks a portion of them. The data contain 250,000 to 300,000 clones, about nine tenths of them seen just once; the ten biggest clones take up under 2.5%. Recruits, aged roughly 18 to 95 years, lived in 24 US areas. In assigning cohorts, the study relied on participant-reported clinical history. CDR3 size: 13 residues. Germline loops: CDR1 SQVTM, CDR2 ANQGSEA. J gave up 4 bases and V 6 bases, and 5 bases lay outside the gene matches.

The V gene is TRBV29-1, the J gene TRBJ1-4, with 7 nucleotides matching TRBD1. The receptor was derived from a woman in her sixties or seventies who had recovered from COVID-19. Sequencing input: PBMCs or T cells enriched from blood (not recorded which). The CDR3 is CSVGGQNNEKLFF. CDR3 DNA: TGCAGCGTAGGGGGACAGAATAATGAAAAACTGTTTTTT.